What follows are 28 T cell receptor beta chains derived from one specimen sequenced in a study of blood T cell repertoires in COVID-19. Assay used: immunoSEQ multiplex PCR; TCRdb lists only in-frame clones, some missing. This sample has over 20,000 clones; about 72% occur once, and the top ten carry 43%. Input material: peripheral blood. The receptor set was obtained from a woman older than 75 with acute or convalescent COVID-19.

The rearrangement joins TRBV15 to TRBJ1-1; no clear D. The germline V and J ends were trimmed by 0 bases and 8 bases, with 10 bases remaining between them. The CDR3 has 13 residues. From germline, CDR1 is LNHNV and CDR2 YYDKDF (reference sequence). CDR3 in DNA: TGTGCCACCAGCAGAGATAAACGAGGGGAAGCTTTCTTT. Its protein is CATSRDKRGEAFF.

This clone is a singleton in its sample. The chain couples TRBV18 to TRBJ1-4, with 7 positions matching TRBD1. This CDR3 has 15 residues. J gave up 5 bases and V 4 bases, and 7 bases lay outside the gene matches. Germline V gives CDR1 KGHSH, CDR2 LQKENI. CDR3 amino acids: CASSRSTGLNEKLFF. CDR3 nucleotide sequence: TGTGCCAGCTCACGTTCGACAGGGTTGAATGAAAAACTGTTTTTT.

This clone was seen once. The chain carries TRBV11-2 and TRBJ1-2, with 7 bases identical to TRBD1. The CDR3 totals 14 residues. In germline, CDR1 is SGHAT, CDR2 FQNNGV. The V and J ends lost 6 bases and 3 bases, in that order; junction bases with no gene match: 7. This CDR3 is CASRKTGLDYGYTF. In DNA, the CDR3 is TGTGCCAGCAGGAAGACAGGGTTGGACTATGGCTACACCTTC.

This clone was seen once. The chain joins TRBV25-1 to TRBJ2-1; D possibly corresponds to TRBD2 (6 bases). CDR1 and CDR2 from the germline V gene are MGHDK and SYGVNS. This CDR3 is 14 amino acids long. Trimming pared 7 bases from V and 2 bases from J, leaving 12 bases between. CDR3 protein: CASMGTSPYNEQFF. The DNA of the CDR3 is TGTGCCAGCATGGGGACTTCCCCCTACAATGAGCAGTTCTTC.

The chain couples TRBV7-2 to TRBJ2-5, with 8 positions matching TRBD2. The germline gives CDR1 SGHTA, CDR2 FQGNSA. With 4 bases clipped from V and 7 bases from J, the junction kept 11 bases outside the gene matches. The CDR3 sequence is 15 residues long. CDR3 coding DNA: TGTGCCAGCAGCTCGGGGGGACTAGTTGGCGGGACCCAGTACTTC. As protein: CASSSGGLVGGTQYF.

This clone was picked up a small number of times. The V and J genes are TRBV4-3 and TRBJ2-1, with D possibly TRBD2 on 7 matching bases. The CDR3 spans 16 residues. The ends were cut back, 3 bases at V and 5 bases at J, with 17 bases in the middle. Germline-derived CDR1 and CDR2 are LGHNA and YSLEER. The CDR3 coding sequence is TGCGCCAGCAGCCAGGCTTGGCGGGGGCCTAACAATGAGCAGTTCTTC. This codes for CASSQAWRGPNNEQFF.

The sample holds a few counts of this clone. This sequence joins TRBV19 and TRBJ2-5; a possible D gene is TRBD1 (7 bases). V was clipped by 1 base and J by 5 bases, with 23 bases between them. Looked up from germline, CDR1 is LNHDA and CDR2 is SQIVND (reference sequence). CDR3 length equals 18 residues. Written as DNA, the CDR3 is TGTGCCAGTAGTATAGCAGTAGGGGCAGGGGGACTTAAGGAGACCCAGTACTTC. Translating gives CASSIAVGAGGLKETQYF.

J is TRBJ1-1 and V is TRBV6-5; tentatively, D is TRBD1 (6 bases). The CDR3 contains 13 residues. The ends were cut back, 8 bases at V and 1 base at J, with 11 bases in the middle. CDR1 is MNHEY and CDR2 is SVGAGI in the germline V gene. The DNA for the CDR3 is TGTGCCAGCGCCTTAGGGGGGAACACTGAAGCTTTCTTT. Translated, it gives CASALGGNTEAFF.

The V and J genes are TRBV14 and TRBJ2-5; D is perhaps TRBD2 (5 bases). The V end was cut by 1 base, the J end by 4 bases, with 13 bases between. The CDR3 has 15 amino acids. The germline V gene encodes CDR1 SGHDN and CDR2 FVKESK. Written as DNA, the CDR3 is TGTGCCAGCAGCCAAGCTGAGACTACCTTAGAGACCCAGTACTTC. This codes for CASSQAETTLETQYF.

The V call is TRBV7-3, the J call TRBJ2-7, with a weak D call TRBD1 (6 bases). This CDR3 has 16 amino acids. Germline V gene sequence: CDR1 SGHTA, CDR2 FQGTGA. Deletions cut 4 bases from V and 1 base from J, with 17 bases between. As DNA, the CDR3 is TGTGCCAGCAGCTCATACAGGGTGTCTAGGTCCTACGAGCAGTACTTC. Translating it yields CASSSYRVSRSYEQYF.

The chain employs TRBV30 and TRBJ2-1; 7 bases match TRBD2. The V and J ends lost 3 bases and 4 bases, in that order; junction bases with no gene match: 3. Germline V gives CDR1 GTSNPN, CDR2 SVGIG (reference sequence). The CDR3 sequence is 13 residues long. The DNA for the CDR3 is TGTGCCTGGAGAGGGGACTATTACAATGAGCAGTTCTTC. The encoded protein is CAWRGDYYNEQFF. The variable domain in full, with the rest retrieved from reference TRBV30 and TRBJ2-1, is SQTIHQWPATLVQPVGSPLSLECTVEGTSNPNLYWYRQAAGRGLQLLFYSVGIGQISSEVPQNLSASRPQDRQFILSSKKLLLSDSGFYLCAWRGDYYNEQFFGPGTRLTVL.

The chain carries TRBV4-1 and TRBJ2-1; 14 bases agree with TRBD2. Per germline, CDR1 MGHRA and CDR2 YSYEKL. This CDR3 has 19 amino acids. V gave up 1 base and J gave up 1 base; unmatched junction bases: 6. This chain's CDR3 is CASSQGGLAGEGSYNEQFF. CDR3 nucleotides: TGCGCCAGCAGCCAAGGGGGACTAGCGGGAGAGGGGTCCTACAATGAGCAGTTCTTC.

This clone was observed once. The J gene is TRBJ2-1, the V gene TRBV30, with 7 nucleotides matching TRBD2. Per the germline V gene, CDR1 is GTSNPN and CDR2 is SVGIG (reference sequence). This CDR3 is built from 13 residues. The trim removed 5 bases at V and 6 bases at J, leaving 7 bases unmatched. CDR3 protein: CAWGSGPFNEQFF. Written as DNA, the CDR3 is TGTGCCTGGGGTAGCGGGCCTTTCAATGAGCAGTTCTTC.

The chain couples TRBV5-1 to TRBJ1-2; 8 bases map to TRBD1. This CDR3 contains 16 residues. Germline trimming cut 3 bases from V and 5 bases from J; bases unmatched to any gene: 12. From germline, CDR1 is SGHRS and CDR2 YFSETQ. The CDR3: CASSSGTGIRPYGYTF. For the CDR3, the DNA is TGCGCCAGCAGCTCGGGGACAGGCATCCGGCCTTATGGCTACACCTTC.

The chain joins TRBV2 to TRBJ1-5; D unclear. The CDR3 sequence is 14 residues long. Germline V gives CDR1 SNHLY, CDR2 FYNNEI. V lost 8 bases to trimming and J lost 0 bases, with 11 bases between them. The CDR3 nucleotides read TGTGCCAGCCGAGAGGGCCTTAGCAATCAGCCCCAGCATTTT. This codes for CASREGLSNQPQHF. The complete variable domain, with remaining parts taken from reference TRBV2 and TRBJ1-5, reads EPEVTQTPSHQVTQMGQEVILRCVPISNHLYFYWYRQILGQKVEFLVSFYNNEISEKSEIFDDQFSVERPDGSNFTLKIRSTKLEDSAMYFCASREGLSNQPQHFGDGTRLSIL.

The chain joins TRBV15 to TRBJ2-1; 11 nucleotides align to TRBD2. V gave up 5 bases and J gave up 10 bases; unmatched junction bases: 10. The germline V gene encodes CDR1 LNHNV and CDR2 YYDKDF (reference sequence). This CDR3 comprises 15 residues. CDR3 sequence reads: CATSEGLADAGEQFF. As DNA, the CDR3 is TGTGCCACCAGCGAGGGACTAGCGGATGCGGGGGAGCAGTTCTTC.

V is TRBV2 and J is TRBJ1-6; the D is unclear. CDR1 and CDR2 (germline): SNHLY, FYNNEI. CDR3 length: 13 amino acids. V was pared by 4 bases and J by 5 bases, with 6 bases between. CDR3 coding DNA: TGTGCCAGCAGTGCCCCAGATAATTCACCCCTCCACTTT. Residues: CASSAPDNSPLHF.

This chain's CDR3 is CAWIRDNRVYTF. The CDR3 coding sequence is TGTGCCTGGATTCGGGACAACAGGGTCTACACCTTC. The chain combines TRBV30 with TRBJ1-2; D is possibly TRBD1 (6 bases). The germline V and J ends were trimmed by 4 bases and 10 bases, with 16 bases remaining between them. Germline V lookup: CDR1 GTSNPN, CDR2 SVGIG (reference sequence). This CDR3 contains 12 residues.

The J gene is TRBJ2-3, the V gene TRBV10-3; 9 nucleotides match TRBD2. Germline loops: CDR1 ENHRY, CDR2 SYGVKD. Trimming took 3 bases from V and 4 from J; bases not matched to a gene: 2. There are 14 residues in the CDR3. The CDR3 bases are TGTGCCATCAGTGATGGCGGGAGGGCAGATACGCAGTATTTT. It translates to CAISDGGRADTQYF.

This rearrangement joins TRBV29-1 to TRBJ2-6, with D possibly TRBD2 on 6 matching bases. The CDR3 covers 16 residues. V dropped 7 bases and J dropped 0 bases, with 16 bases sitting between them. Per germline, CDR1 SQVTM and CDR2 ANQGSEA. Here the CDR3 DNA reads TGCAGCGCCCCCGCTGGGGGGAGCTCTGGGGCCAACGTCCTGACTTTC. It is translated as CSAPAGGSSGANVLTF.

This sequence joins TRBV7-2 and TRBJ1-2; 10 bases line up with TRBD1. In germline, CDR1 is SGHTA, CDR2 FQGNSA. V shed 8 bases, J shed 14 bases, and the junction held 20 bases outside the gene matches. The CDR3 length is 15 residues. The CDR3 DNA reads as TGTGCCAGCTCCGCTTACCCGGGACAGGGGTCCTCTATAACCTTC. This encodes CASSAYPGQGSSITF.

This clone was observed a few times. This chain uses TRBV5-1 with TRBJ2-7; TRBD2 aligns across 12 bases. The germline V gene has CDR1 SGHRS and CDR2 YFSETQ. With V trimmed by 0 bases and J by 5 bases, 18 bases remained unmatched. The CDR3 sequence is 20 residues long. CDR3 coding DNA: TGCGCCAGCAGCTTGGGTCCTCGCCGGGGGCTAGCGGGAGGGCCCAACGAGCAGTACTTC. Translated: CASSLGPRRGLAGGPNEQYF.

The chain combines TRBV15 with TRBJ2-1; the D gene is possibly TRBD2 (6 bases). Between the trimmed V and J ends, which lost 1 base and 7 bases, there was a span of 17 bases. The CDR3 has 16 residues. CDR1 is LNHNV and CDR2 is YYDKDF in the germline V gene (reference sequence). Here the CDR3 DNA reads TGTGCCACCAGCAGAGGATTGGGGGGTGTGGTTAATGAGCAGTTCTTC. Its translation is CATSRGLGGVVNEQFF. The whole variable domain, filled in from reference TRBV15 and TRBJ2-1, reads DAMVIQNPRYQVTQFGKPVTLSCSQTLNHNVMYWYQQKSSQAPKLLFHYYDKDFNNEADTPDNFQSRRPNTSFCFLDIRSPGLGDTAMYLCATSRGLGGVVNEQFFGPGTRLTVL.

The gene calls are TRBV20-1 and TRBJ2-3; 10 nucleotides match TRBD2. Trimming took 3 bases from V and 0 from J; bases not matched to a gene: 6. The CDR3 runs 16 residues. Germline V gene lookup returns CDR1 DFQATT and CDR2 SNEGSKA (reference sequence). The CDR3 DNA is TGCAGTGCTAGTGGTCTAGCGGGGGCTAGCACAGATACGCAGTATTTT. It yields the protein CSASGLAGASTDTQYF.

The chain carries TRBV30 and TRBJ1-1; 7 bases are shared with TRBD1. Losses at the gene ends were 4 bases for V and 1 base for J; bases not matched to a gene: 12. The germline V gene has CDR1 GTSNPN and CDR2 SVGIG (reference sequence). The CDR3 loop spans 16 amino acids. The CDR3 bases are TGTGCCTGGATTCCCTCAATGGGACAGACGAACACTGAAGCTTTCTTT. Protein sequence: CAWIPSMGQTNTEAFF.

This CDR3 reads CASSLARSGGSNTEAFF. CDR3 DNA sequence: TGTGCCAGCAGCTTGGCGAGATCAGGGGGTTCCAACACTGAAGCTTTCTTT. This chain connects TRBV5-6 to TRBJ1-1; TRBD1 matches 7 bases. The ends lost 0 bases at V and 2 bases at J; junction bases unmatched: 10. The CDR3 totals 17 residues. Germline V gene lookup returns CDR1 SGHDT and CDR2 YYEEEE.

The chain recombines TRBV7-2 with TRBJ1-5; 8 bases line up with TRBD1. Germline V gene lookup returns CDR1 SGHTA and CDR2 FQGNSA. The CDR3 length is 15 residues. V was clipped by 3 bases and J by 1 base; unmatched bases: 2. This CDR3 is CASSFTGGSNQPQHF. The CDR3 DNA follows: TGTGCCAGCAGCTTCACAGGGGGGAGCAATCAGCCCCAGCATTTT.

This CDR3 reads CAISRDRGADYGYTF. CDR3 DNA: TGTGCCATCAGCCGGGACAGGGGTGCTGACTATGGCTACACCTTC. The V gene is TRBV10-3, the J gene TRBJ1-2; 10 nucleotides agree with TRBD1. After removal of 6 bases from V and 3 bases from J, the junction contained 7 bases not matched to a gene. Germline lookup yields CDR1 ENHRY and CDR2 SYGVKD. The CDR3 covers 15 residues.